The text below deals with one TCR beta chain. This clonotype appeared many times. Its antigen is currently not known. The sample holds no much larger clone one base away, and base qualities are not on file. According to the germline V gene (reference sequence), CDR1 reads MNHEY and CDR2 reads SMNVEV. V sheds 5 bases and J sheds 0 bases, leaving 14 bases between their ends. The CDR3, cysteine through phenylalanine, is 16 amino acids long. Just the 48-base CDR3 DNA is kept, in frame starting at base 1. These data come from a study of patients and donors after allogeneic stem cell transplantation (dated by TCRdb to the early 2020s). Library generation was performed with RT-PCR. Reads for this sample came from a NextSeq 550. In-frame beta chains were kept once TCRdb had trimmed the public reads at Q25 with fastp and called clones with MiXCR. Each entry merges the rows of one CDR3 protein and shows their most common DNA and genes. The sample table records 25,000 to 30,000 distinct CDR3 sequences; 7% to 8.5% of these occur just once. 48% of the sample belongs to the ten largest clones.

The sequence links TRBV27 to TRBJ2-4; the D gene is perhaps TRBD1, on 5 matching bases. Sequencing used blood, either unsorted or a sorted T cell fraction (not recorded which). The sequence was collected from a human donor who was either an allogeneic HSCT recipient or a stem cell or donor lymphocyte infusion donor (not recorded which). It is not recorded whose cells these are; they may come from a transplant donor. The nucleotide sequence is given as TGTGCCAGCAGTCCCACGCGACAGTTAGCCAAAAACATTCAGTACTTC. Its protein is CASSPTRQLAKNIQYF.